This passage covers 29 T cell receptor beta chains from one sample sequenced in a study of cytomegalovirus exposure and HLA in healthy donors. PCR primers comprised 60 Vbeta and 13 Jbeta primers. Profiling relied on immunoSEQ multiplex PCR, and the TCRdb table lists in-frame clones only, not all of them. Seen here are some 90,000 clones, just over 70% observed once, and the top ten hold under 8.5%. Sequencing input: PBMCs. The origin of the receptors is a man aged 55-75 years in good health and CMV-seronegative.

The V gene is TRBV4-1, the J gene TRBJ2-7; D is unclear. CDR3 length equals 15 residues. V was pared by 6 bases and J by 2 bases, with 17 bases between. Germline assignment: CDR1 MGHRA and CDR2 YSYEKL. The CDR3 sequence is CASRPLLKPTYEQYF. The CDR3 DNA reads as TGCGCCAGCAGACCTCTACTGAAGCCAACCTACGAGCAGTACTTC.

The V gene is TRBV5-1, the J gene TRBJ2-5, with D possibly matching TRBD1 (6 bases). The DNA end favors TRBJ2-7, so the J call may be wrong. CDR3 size: 18 residues. Germline CDR1 and CDR2: SGHRS and YFSETQ. The CDR3 reads CASSLDGRGTTRSYEQYF. The CDR3 region has the DNA TGCGCCAGCAGCTTGGATGGCAGGGGCACCACCCGATCCTACGAGCAGTACTTC.

V and J are TRBV2 and TRBJ2-5; 7 nucleotides match TRBD1. CDR1 is SNHLY and CDR2 is FYNNEI in the germline V gene. J gave up 3 bases and V 6 bases, and 7 bases lay outside the gene matches. The CDR3 has 14 amino acids. DNA of the CDR3: TGTGCCAGCAGGGAGGACAGGCTTAAAGAGACCCAGTACTTC. Its translation: CASREDRLKETQYF.

The chain recombines TRBV28 with TRBJ1-5; D is uncertain. The CDR3 has 14 residues. Per the germline V gene, CDR1 is MDHEN and CDR2 is SYDVKM. Deletions cut 5 bases from V and 1 base from J, with 9 bases between. CDR3 sequence reads: CASSPGLSNQPQHF. The DNA of the CDR3 is TGTGCCAGCAGTCCCGGGTTAAGCAATCAGCCCCAGCATTTT.

J is TRBJ1-2 and V is TRBV30; D not certain. CDR1 and CDR2 (germline): GTSNPN, SVGIG (reference sequence). Deletions cut 1 base from V and 8 bases from J, with 14 bases between. The CDR3 covers 13 residues. The CDR3 DNA reads TGTGCCTGGAGTGGCCTGGTTGGAGGGGGCTACACCTTC. Translation gives CAWSGLVGGGYTF.

V and J are TRBV6-1 and TRBJ2-3, with 8 bases identical to TRBD1. Germline V gene sequence: CDR1 MNHNS, CDR2 SASEGT. This CDR3 spans 13 amino acids. V trimming: 11 bases; J trimming: 4 bases; junction bases outside the gene matches: 8. DNA for the CDR3: TGTGCCGTTGGGACAGGCCCATCAGATACGCAGTATTTT. It is translated as CAVGTGPSDTQYF.

This clone was recorded only once. The junction does not match germline at one end; this may be a read error. V usage is TRBV6-1 and J usage is TRBJ2-7, with D tentatively TRBD2 (5 bases). In germline, CDR1 is MNHNS, CDR2 SASEGT. This CDR3 region has 12 residues. The CDR3 loop reads CASTGEIYEQHF. CDR3 in DNA: TGTGCCAGCACTGGGGAGATCTACGAGCAGCACTTC.

The V gene is TRBV29-1, the J gene TRBJ1-2, with TRBD1 identical over 8 bases. J gave up 9 bases and V 7 bases, and 13 bases lay outside the gene matches. The CDR3 has 13 amino acids. The germline gives CDR1 SQVTM, CDR2 ANQGSEA. In DNA, the CDR3 is TGCAGCGCCTGCTCGACAGGGGAATATAGCTACACCTTC. Protein sequence: CSACSTGEYSYTF. The full variable domain, in which reference TRBV29-1 and TRBJ1-2 provide the parts outside the CDR3, is SAVISQKPSRDICQRGTSLTIQCQVDSQVTMMFWYRQQPGQSLTLIATANQGSEATYESGFVIDKFPISRPNLTFSTLTVSNMSPEDSSIYLCSACSTGEYSYTFGSGTRLTVV.

The rearrangement links TRBV5-1 to TRBJ2-2; D may be TRBD2 (6 bases). V lost 1 base to trimming and J lost 3 bases, with 10 bases between them. Germline CDR1 SGHRS, CDR2 YFSETQ. The CDR3 has 15 amino acids. The CDR3 reads CASSLTSLDTGELFF. CDR3 coding DNA: TGCGCCAGCAGCTTGACTAGCCTCGACACCGGGGAGCTGTTTTTT.

The J gene is TRBJ2-7, the V gene TRBV5-6; D is unresolved. Germline-derived CDR1 and CDR2 are SGHDT and YYEEEE. V lost 1 base, J lost 4 bases, and 6 bases lay in between. The CDR3 spans 12 residues. CDR3 DNA sequence: TGTGCCAGCAGCTTGTCTGTATACGAGCAGTACTTC. Amino acids: CASSLSVYEQYF.

V usage is TRBV4-1 and J usage is TRBJ2-4, with 15 bases matching TRBD2. V was clipped by 4 bases and J by 0 bases; unmatched bases: 4. The CDR3 is 18 amino acids. CDR1 is MGHRA and CDR2 is YSYEKL in the germline V gene. The CDR3 nucleotides read TGCGCCAGCAGCCCGGGACTAGCGGGAGGTAGAGCCAAAAACATTCAGTACTTC. It is translated as CASSPGLAGGRAKNIQYF.

This clone was seen just once. The CDR3 DNA follows: TGCGCCAGCAGCTTGTCACTAGCGGGAGAAAACACCGGGGAGCTGTTTTTT. Translating gives CASSLSLAGENTGELFF. The chain has TRBV5-1 and TRBJ2-2; 11 bases agree with TRBD2. The germline CDR1 and CDR2 sequences are SGHRS and YFSETQ. V was pared by 1 base and J by 2 bases, with 4 bases of the junction left unmatched. The CDR3 consists of 17 residues.

This clone was seen a few times. This chain connects TRBV5-1 to TRBJ2-7; D perhaps matches TRBD2 (7 bases). The CDR3 is made up of 15 amino acids. Trimming removed 0 bases from V and 7 bases from J, with 17 bases in between. The germline V gene encodes CDR1 SGHRS and CDR2 YFSETQ. CDR3: CASSLEGGGPKEQYF. The DNA for the CDR3 is TGCGCCAGCAGCTTGGAAGGGGGAGGGCCAAAAGAGCAGTACTTC.

This chain joins TRBV7-9 and TRBJ2-7; 11 nucleotides align to TRBD1. V shed 4 bases and J 3 bases; nucleotides not matched to a gene: 5. Germline assignment: CDR1 SEHNR and CDR2 FQNEAQ (reference sequence). The CDR3 runs 15 residues. The CDR3 protein is CASSSTGTGGYEQYF. DNA of the CDR3: TGTGCCAGCAGCTCGACCGGGACAGGGGGCTACGAGCAGTACTTC.

The chain couples TRBV9 to TRBJ2-6; D is perhaps TRBD1 (5 bases). V gave up 3 bases and J gave up 2 bases, with 9 bases separating them. This CDR3 region has 15 residues. Germline V gene data show CDR1 as SGDLS and CDR2 as YYNGEE. The DNA for the CDR3 is TGTGCCAGCAGCGAAAGGGGCGCTGGGGCCAACGTCCTGACTTTC. It translates to CASSERGAGANVLTF.

This clone turned up a few times. CDR3 protein: CASSQEGWAGYTF. The CDR3 region has the DNA TGCGCCAGCAGCCAAGAAGGCTGGGCTGGCTACACCTTC. The gene calls are TRBV4-3 and TRBJ1-2; no clear D gene. The V gene lost 0 bases and the J gene lost 7 bases, with 9 bases spanning the gap. The CDR3 is 13 amino acids. The germline V gene has CDR1 LGHNA and CDR2 YSLEER.

The rearrangement joins TRBV6-5 to TRBJ1-1, with 9 bases matching TRBD1. Trimming took 6 bases from V and 4 from J; bases not matched to a gene: 6. This CDR3 has 14 amino acids. Germline CDR1 reads MNHEY; CDR2 reads SVGAGI. This CDR3 is CASRTGQGFTEAFF. The CDR3 nucleotides are TGTGCCAGCAGGACGGGACAGGGCTTCACTGAAGCTTTCTTT.

The rearrangement joins TRBV6-5 to TRBJ2-5; 7 nucleotides line up with TRBD1. The CDR3 runs 14 residues. The trim removed 8 bases at V and 5 bases at J, leaving 11 bases unmatched. Germline V CDR1 and CDR2: MNHEY, SVGAGI. The CDR3 bases are TGTGCCAGCTCGCCTGACAGGGCAGCGGAGACCCAGTACTTC. This sequence encodes CASSPDRAAETQYF.

This clone has a single count. The V gene is TRBV29-1, the J gene TRBJ1-1; TRBD1 matches at 8 bases. With V trimmed by 6 bases and J by 4 bases, 10 bases remained unmatched. The CDR3 totals 14 residues. Germline CDR1 reads SQVTM; CDR2 reads ANQGSEA. CDR3 nucleotide sequence: TGCAGCGTCAGACAGGGGCCCTTTCGCACTGAAGCTTTCTTT. Amino acids: CSVRQGPFRTEAFF.

This clone is a singleton in its sample. The rearrangement links TRBV29-1 to TRBJ2-3; 10 nucleotides line up with TRBD2. V shed 3 bases, J shed 1 base, and the junction held 4 bases outside the gene matches. The CDR3 runs to 15 residues. Germline V gene lookup returns CDR1 SQVTM and CDR2 ANQGSEA. The CDR3 coding sequence is TGCAGCGTTGATGAAACTAGCGGGGGCACAGATACGCAGTATTTT. Amino acid sequence: CSVDETSGGTDTQYF.

J is TRBJ2-3 and V is TRBV5-4, with D perhaps TRBD1 (6 bases). Germline CDR1 and CDR2: SGHNT and YYREEE (reference sequence). The ends were cut back, 4 bases at V and 2 bases at J, with 14 bases in the middle. CDR3 length equals 15 residues. DNA of the CDR3: TGTGCCAGCAGCACCCGACAGGACTCCACAGATACGCAGTATTTT. Its protein is CASSTRQDSTDTQYF.

The J gene is TRBJ2-7, the V gene TRBV5-4, with 11 bases aligning to TRBD1. The CDR3 is 16 amino acids. V gave up 4 bases and J gave up 6 bases; unmatched junction bases: 12. The germline CDR1 and CDR2 sequences are SGHNT and YYREEE (reference sequence). CDR3 region: CASSRLGGQGGSEQYF. The DNA for the CDR3 is TGTGCCAGCAGCCGTCTTGGGGGACAGGGGGGCTCCGAGCAGTACTTC.

This sequence joins TRBV29-1 and TRBJ2-3; TRBD1 matches at 8 bases. Germline CDR1 and CDR2: SQVTM and ANQGSEA. V was clipped by 5 bases and J by 6 bases; unmatched bases: 4. This CDR3 is 12 amino acids long. The CDR3 DNA sequence: TGCAGCGTTCGGACAGGGATGGATACGCAGTATTTT. Its protein is CSVRTGMDTQYF.

V gene TRBV6-4 combines with J gene TRBJ2-3, with TRBD2 identical over 7 bases. CDR1 is MRHNA, CDR2 SNTAGT, per germline. The CDR3 has 14 residues. The junction had 5 bases not matched to a gene; V was cut back by 5 bases and J by 3 bases. The CDR3 sequence is CASSRAGVTDTQYF. CDR3 DNA: TGTGCCAGCAGTAGGGCGGGAGTTACAGATACGCAGTATTTT.

The chain is built from TRBV7-9 and TRBJ2-3, with 8 bases matching TRBD2. The germline V gene encodes CDR1 SEHNR and CDR2 FQNEAQ (reference sequence). The CDR3 consists of 16 residues. Losses at the gene ends were 5 bases for V and 6 bases for J; bases not matched to a gene: 13. The CDR3 region is CASSRRGREVSDTQYF. The CDR3 nucleotides are TGTGCCAGCAGCCGTCGTGGGCGGGAGGTATCCGATACGCAGTATTTT.

This chain links TRBV5-1 with TRBJ2-7; 9 bases are shared with TRBD2. The CDR3 has 16 amino acids. V lost 0 bases and J lost 6; bases outside the gene matches: 10. Germline V gene sequence: CDR1 SGHRS, CDR2 YFSETQ. The CDR3 DNA reads TGCGCCAGCAGCTTGGTACCCGCGGGGGGGCTAAGCGAGCAGTACTTC. This sequence encodes CASSLVPAGGLSEQYF.

The chain has TRBV7-8 and TRBJ2-2; 11 bases line up with TRBD2. This CDR3 is built from 16 residues. Germline V gene sequence: CDR1 SGHVS, CDR2 FQNEAQ. V dropped 5 bases and J dropped 4; count of bases not matched to a gene: 6. The CDR3 loop is CASSQVGTSGTGELFF. In DNA, the CDR3 is TGTGCCAGCAGCCAGGTCGGGACTAGCGGCACCGGGGAGCTGTTTTTT.

This clone showed up just a few times. The chain combines TRBV5-1 with TRBJ1-1; no reliable D call. CDR1 SGHRS and CDR2 YFSETQ come from the germline V gene. There are 13 residues in the CDR3. Trimming took 4 bases from V and 7 from J, leaving 14 bases between them. Here the CDR3 reads CASSTVEGGEAFF. The CDR3 nucleotides are TGCGCCAGCAGCACTGTGGAAGGAGGTGAAGCTTTCTTT.

J is TRBJ2-1 and V is TRBV11-2; TRBD2 agrees at 11 bases. Germline lookup yields CDR1 SGHAT and CDR2 FQNNGV. The junction had 5 bases not matched to a gene; V was cut back by 6 bases and J by 4 bases. The CDR3 has 15 amino acids. The CDR3 here is CASRPIAGGYNEQFF. The DNA of the CDR3 is TGTGCCAGCAGGCCGATAGCGGGAGGGTACAATGAGCAGTTCTTC. The full variable domain, with the rest looked up from reference TRBV11-2 and TRBJ2-1, is EAGVAQSPRYKIIEKRQSVAFWCNPISGHATLYWYQQILGQGPKLLIQFQNNGVVDDSQLPKDRFSAERLKGVDSTLKIQPAKLEDSAVYLCASRPIAGGYNEQFFGPGTRLTVL.